The 9 T cell receptor beta chains in this list originate from one sample, sequenced in a study of beta chain features in type 1 diabetes. Study results and limitations: Type 1 diabetes patients had TCRB CDR3s that were shorter (moderately but significantly so) in all four CD4+ subsets.

Expressed TCRB transcripts were sequenced after all isolated RNA was converted to cDNA. Produced via immunoSEQ multiplex PCR; TCRdb's table is partial and in-frame only. The table lists a few hundred thousand clones, roughly a tenth of them singletons. The antigens of these receptors remain unknown. The sample comprised central memory CD4+ T cells from blood. These receptors all come from a man younger than 45 with type 1 diabetes.

The V call is TRBV27, the J call TRBJ1-1; D remains unclear. V was clipped by 5 bases and J by 3 bases, with 19 bases between them. The CDR3 has 16 residues. CDR1 is MNHEY, CDR2 SMNVEV, per germline (reference sequence). The CDR3 region is CASSPSNGFEHTEAFF. In DNA form, the CDR3 reads TGTGCCAGCAGTCCAAGTAACGGGTTTGAGCACACTGAAGCTTTCTTT.

The sample holds many counts of this clone. The CDR3 loop is CASSLVGAAGYEQYF. CDR3 nucleotides: TGTGCCAGCAGCTTAGTCGGGGCCGCGGGGTACGAGCAGTACTTC. V usage is TRBV7-9 and J usage is TRBJ2-7; a possible D gene is TRBD2 (6 bases). The CDR3 runs 15 residues. Germline-derived CDR1 and CDR2 are SEHNR and FQNEAQ (reference sequence). V was pared by 1 base and J by 4 bases, with 14 bases between.

At least ten counts were recorded for this clone. The chain couples TRBV7-3 to TRBJ2-2, with TRBD1 matching 8 bases. CDR3 length equals 16 residues. The V and J ends lost 4 bases and 3 bases, in that order; junction bases with no gene match: 7. The germline V gene has CDR1 SGHTA and CDR2 FQGTGA. This CDR3 reads CASSSSGTGYTGELFF. As DNA, the CDR3 is TGTGCCAGCAGCTCATCGGGGACAGGTTACACCGGGGAGCTGTTTTTT. The complete variable domain, with remaining parts taken from reference TRBV7-3 and TRBJ2-2, reads GAGVSQTPSNKVTEKGKYVELRCDPISGHTALYWYRQSLGQGPEFLIYFQGTGAADDSGLPNDRFFAVRPEGSVSTLKIQRTERGDSAVYLCASSSSGTGYTGELFFGEGSRLTVL.

CDR3 sequence reads: CASSIVTSGKNEQFF. CDR3 coding DNA: TGTGCCAGTAGTATTGTTACTAGCGGGAAAAATGAGCAGTTCTTC. The chain links TRBV19 to TRBJ2-1; 10 positions agree with TRBD2. The CDR3 is 15 residues long. CDR1 and CDR2 from the germline V gene are LNHDA and SQIVND (reference sequence). V dropped 3 bases and J dropped 7; count of bases not matched to a gene: 6.

This chain joins TRBV18 and TRBJ1-1; 10 bases line up with TRBD1. Unmatched junction bases numbered 9, after V lost 3 bases and J lost 5 bases. This CDR3 comprises 16 residues. Germline V gene lookup returns CDR1 KGHSH and CDR2 LQKENI. CDR3 residues: CASSPGTGAGGTEAFF. As DNA, the CDR3 is TGTGCCAGCTCACCTGGGACAGGGGCAGGGGGAACTGAAGCTTTCTTT. Drawing the rest from reference TRBV18 and TRBJ1-1, the complete variable domain is NAGVMQNPRHLVRRRGQEARLRCSPMKGHSHVYWYRQLPEEGLKFMVYLQKENIIDESGMPKERFSAEFPKEGPSILRIQQVVRGDSAAYFCASSPGTGAGGTEAFFGQGTRLTVV.

This clone appeared a few times. The chain is built from TRBV4-2 and TRBJ2-5; the match to TRBD1 covers 7 bases. Germline CDR1 and CDR2: LGHNA and YNFKEQ. The CDR3 is 16 amino acids. With 5 bases clipped from V and 1 base from J, the junction kept 10 bases outside the gene matches. CDR3 sequence reads: CASSFGLTGPQETQYF. The DNA for the CDR3 is TGTGCCAGCAGCTTCGGCCTGACAGGGCCCCAAGAGACCCAGTACTTC.

This clone was counted many times. The gene calls are TRBV6-5 and TRBJ1-5; a weak D match, TRBD1 (5 bases). This CDR3 spans 13 amino acids. Trimming cost V 7 bases and J 4 bases, with 11 bases left between them. The germline V gene has CDR1 MNHEY and CDR2 SVGAGI. CDR3 nucleotide sequence: TGTGCCAGCACCGACAGAACGAATCAGCCCCAGCATTTT. This translates into CASTDRTNQPQHF.

The chain employs TRBV27 and TRBJ1-4, with a tentative D call TRBD1 (6 bases). This CDR3 region has 15 residues. The V end was cut by 9 bases, the J end by 6 bases, with 20 bases between. Per germline, CDR1 MNHEY and CDR2 SMNVEV (reference sequence). The CDR3, as DNA: TGTGCCAGTCGGGAGGGGGGGGCGGGCGATGAAAAACTGTTTTTT. It is translated as CASREGGAGDEKLFF.

This clone showed up just a few times. The chain links TRBV29-1 to TRBJ1-1; 11 nucleotides line up with TRBD1. This CDR3 contains 15 residues. Trimming took 1 base from V and 1 from J; bases not matched to a gene: 2. In germline, CDR1 is SQVTM, CDR2 ANQGSEA. This chain's CDR3 is CSVEGTGGANTEAFF. Written as DNA, the CDR3 is TGCAGCGTTGAAGGGACAGGGGGCGCGAACACTGAAGCTTTCTTT.